Listed below are T cell receptor beta chains from one sample, sequenced in a study of naive CD8 T cells in extremely preterm neonates. Profiling relied on immunoSEQ multiplex PCR, and the TCRdb table lists in-frame clones only, not all of them. This table holds over 6,500 clones, roughly 98% found once. The sample comprised naive CD8+ T cells from blood. The receptors were gathered from a human donor in good health. Each CDR3 is given without its conserved first and last residue. Each record gives: J gene, CDR3 length, V gene, CDR3 protein.

TRBJ2-1,14,TRBV9,ASSGSGLGPYNEQF
TRBJ1-5,13,TRBV4-2,ASSQAGGSNQPQH
TRBJ2-1,14,TRBV13,ASSLASREPYNEQF
TRBJ2-5,15,TRBV13,ASRQFTLAAEGETQY
TRBJ2-3,14,TRBV4-2,ASSQTHSGPTDTQY
TRBJ2-5,11,TRBV28,ASSFWGRDSQY
TRBJ2-3,11,TRBV27,ASSVAGPDTQY
TRBJ1-5,12,TRBV27,ASSLRGSNQPQH
TRBJ1-5,13,TRBV7-8,ASSPTGSLNQPQH
TRBJ2-1,16,TRBV7-9,ASSWTSGGKTSYNEQF
TRBJ2-6,18,TRBV27,ASSLSRTGGDPSGANVLT
TRBJ2-5,14,TRBV11-2,ASSGSGTSGQEAQY
TRBJ2-1,13,TRBV9,ASSVGTGGLNEQF
TRBJ2-1,13,TRBV19,ASSIWGRGNNEQF
TRBJ2-6,11,TRBV30,AWTGVGANVLT
TRBJ1-1,11,TRBV19,ASSISTNTEAF